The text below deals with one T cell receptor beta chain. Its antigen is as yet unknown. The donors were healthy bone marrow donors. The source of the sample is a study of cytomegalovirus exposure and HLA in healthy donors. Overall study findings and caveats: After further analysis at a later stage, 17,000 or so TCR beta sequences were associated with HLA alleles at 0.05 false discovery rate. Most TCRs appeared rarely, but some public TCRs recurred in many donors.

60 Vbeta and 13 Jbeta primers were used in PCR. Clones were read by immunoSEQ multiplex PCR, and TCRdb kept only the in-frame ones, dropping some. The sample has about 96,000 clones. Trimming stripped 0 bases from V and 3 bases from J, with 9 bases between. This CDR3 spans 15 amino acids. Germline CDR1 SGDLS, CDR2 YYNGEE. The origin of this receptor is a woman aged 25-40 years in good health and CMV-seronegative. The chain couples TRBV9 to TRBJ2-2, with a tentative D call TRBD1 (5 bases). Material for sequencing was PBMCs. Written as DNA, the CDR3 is TGTGCCAGCAGCGTAGCTCGGACATACACCGGGGAGCTGTTTTTT. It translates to CASSVARTYTGELFF. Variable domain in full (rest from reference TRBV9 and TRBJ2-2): DSGVTQTPKHLITATGQRVTLRCSPRSGDLSVYWYQQSLDQGLQFLIQYYNGEERAKGNILERFSAQQFPDLHSELNLSSLELGDSALYFCASSVARTYTGELFFGEGSRLTVL.